The clone carrying this TCR beta chain was counted a few times. This specimen comes from a study of blood T cell repertoires in COVID-19. Study as a whole: PBMCs, B-cell-depleted T cells, or T cells provided the cDNA or gDNA that made up the material.

In the source study's methods: The assay estimated nucleated cells by amplifying reference gene primers. Produced via immunoSEQ multiplex PCR; TCRdb's table is partial and in-frame only. D and trimming were read from the DNA, whereas the V and J calls and clone size are those reported in that table. This sample has over 300,000 clones; almost 90% occur once, and the top ten carry approximately 6.2%. This CDR3 has 15 amino acids. The germline V gene has CDR1 SGHTA and CDR2 FQGNSA. V was pared by 1 base and J by 4 bases, with 5 bases of the junction left unmatched. The receptor was derived from a man aged 18-30 years with active or convalescent COVID-19. J is TRBJ1-2 and V is TRBV7-2, with 8 bases identical to TRBD1. Sequencing was performed on peripheral blood. CDR3 nucleotides: TGTGCCAGCAGCTTAGGCAGGGGGCTTAGCTATGGCTACACCTTC. Translated, it gives CASSLGRGLSYGYTF.